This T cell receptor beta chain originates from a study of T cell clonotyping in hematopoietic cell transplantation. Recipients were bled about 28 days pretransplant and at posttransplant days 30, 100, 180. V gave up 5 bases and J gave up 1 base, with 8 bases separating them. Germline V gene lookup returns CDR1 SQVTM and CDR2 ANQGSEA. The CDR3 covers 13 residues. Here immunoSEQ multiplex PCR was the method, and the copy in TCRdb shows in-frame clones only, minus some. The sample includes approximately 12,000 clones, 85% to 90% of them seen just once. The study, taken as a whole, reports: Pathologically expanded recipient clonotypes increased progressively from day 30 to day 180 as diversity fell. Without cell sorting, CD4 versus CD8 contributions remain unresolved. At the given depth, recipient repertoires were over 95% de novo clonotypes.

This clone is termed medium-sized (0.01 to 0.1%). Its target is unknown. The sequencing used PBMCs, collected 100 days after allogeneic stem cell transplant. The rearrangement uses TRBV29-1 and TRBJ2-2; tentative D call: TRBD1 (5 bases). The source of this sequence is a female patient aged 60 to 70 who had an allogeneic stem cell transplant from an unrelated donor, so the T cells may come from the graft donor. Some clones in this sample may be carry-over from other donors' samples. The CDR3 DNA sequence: TGCAGCGTTAATAGGGGGAACACCGGGGAGCTGTTTTTT. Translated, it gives CSVNRGNTGELFF.